The present TCR beta chain was sequenced within a study of blood T cell repertoires in COVID-19. This CDR3 region has 16 residues. V was pared by 4 bases and J by 0 bases, with 5 bases of the junction left unmatched. The germline V gene has CDR1 LNHDA and CDR2 SQIVND (reference sequence). Clones were sequenced by immunoSEQ multiplex PCR, and TCRdb holds only the in-frame ones, with some missing. The sample lists over 100,000 clones, roughly two thirds occurring once. The material sequenced was peripheral blood. The chain recombines TRBV19 with TRBJ1-4, with TRBD1 identical over 7 bases. This clonotype originated in a woman in her 70s with acute or convalescent COVID-19. The CDR3 DNA is TGTGCCAGTAGTACGGACAGGAGTGCAACTAATGAAAAACTGTTTTTT. Its protein product is CASSTDRSATNEKLFF.